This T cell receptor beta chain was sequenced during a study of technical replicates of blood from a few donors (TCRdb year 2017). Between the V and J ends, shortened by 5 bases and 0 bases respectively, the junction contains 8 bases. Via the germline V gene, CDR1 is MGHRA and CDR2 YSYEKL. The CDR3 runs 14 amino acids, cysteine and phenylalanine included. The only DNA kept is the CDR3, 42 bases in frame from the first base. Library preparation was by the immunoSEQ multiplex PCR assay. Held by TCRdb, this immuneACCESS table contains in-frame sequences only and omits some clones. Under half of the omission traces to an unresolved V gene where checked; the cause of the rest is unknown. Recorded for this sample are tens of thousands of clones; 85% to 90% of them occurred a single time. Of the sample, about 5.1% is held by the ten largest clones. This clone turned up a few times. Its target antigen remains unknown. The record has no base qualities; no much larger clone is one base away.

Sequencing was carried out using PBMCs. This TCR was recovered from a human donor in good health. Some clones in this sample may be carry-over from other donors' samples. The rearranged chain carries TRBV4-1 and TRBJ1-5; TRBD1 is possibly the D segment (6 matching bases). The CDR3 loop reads CASSWTVSNQPQHF. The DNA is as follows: TGCGCCAGCAGCTGGACAGTTAGCAATCAGCCCCAGCATTTT.